Following are 16 T cell receptor beta chains from one sample sequenced in a study of EBV T-cell therapy then PD-1 blockade in nasopharyngeal carcinoma. Profiling relied on immunoSEQ multiplex PCR, and the TCRdb table lists in-frame clones only, not all of them. The sample records 20,000 or so clones, nearly 85% being singletons. Treatment meaning: AdE1-LMPpoly-expanded autologous EBV-specific T-cell therapy followed by anti-PD-1 nivolumab. Their target antigens are unknown. The sample consisted of CD8+ T cells from blood, taken around day 58 from a patient whose treatment included autologous EBV-specific T cells and nivolumab. The receptor source for this set is a man aged 40-49 years with nasopharyngeal carcinoma.

V usage is TRBV9 and J usage is TRBJ2-7; no firm D call. Trimming removed 2 bases from V and 2 bases from J, with 11 bases in between. CDR1 SGDLS and CDR2 YYNGEE come from the germline V gene. This CDR3 has 14 amino acids. CDR3 sequence: CASSVRGGPYEQYF. The CDR3 nucleotides read TGTGCCAGCAGCGTTCGCGGCGGTCCCTACGAGCAGTACTTC.

CDR3 residues: CASRRQGGDVTDTQYF. CDR3 nucleotide sequence: TGTGCCAGCAGAAGACAGGGTGGGGACGTGACAGATACGCAGTATTTT. This sequence joins TRBV7-9 and TRBJ2-3; 7 bases fit TRBD1. Germline trimming cut 6 bases from V and 3 bases from J; bases unmatched to any gene: 12. CDR1 is SEHNR, CDR2 FQNEAQ, per germline (reference sequence). The CDR3 totals 16 residues.

The chain joins TRBV29-1 to TRBJ2-7, with 8 bases matching TRBD1. In germline, CDR1 is SQVTM, CDR2 ANQGSEA. The CDR3 is made up of 12 amino acids. The V and J ends lost 7 bases and 4 bases, in that order; junction bases with no gene match: 6. Written as DNA, the CDR3 is TGCAGCGCCAGGGACAGGACATACGAGCAGTACTTC. It codes for CSARDRTYEQYF.

The genes are TRBV18 and TRBJ2-7, with D possibly TRBD1 on 6 matching bases. Germline V gene lookup returns CDR1 KGHSH and CDR2 LQKENI. This CDR3 has 17 residues. The V end lost 0 bases, the J end lost 0 bases, and 15 bases lay between the germline ends. CDR3 loop: CASSPPKGRGYSYEQYF. Written as DNA, the CDR3 is TGTGCCAGCTCACCACCGAAGGGCAGGGGCTACTCCTACGAGCAGTACTTC.

The genes are TRBV5-5 and TRBJ1-1, with D possibly being TRBD1 (5 bases). V lost 1 base, J lost 1 base, and 8 bases lay in between. The CDR3 is made up of 14 amino acids. Germline V gene sequence: CDR1 SGHKS, CDR2 YYEKEE (reference sequence). CDR3 bases: TGTGCCAGCAGCTTGTGGGGGACGAACACTGAAGCTTTCTTT. The encoded protein is CASSLWGTNTEAFF.

This chain connects TRBV9 to TRBJ1-5; D perhaps matches TRBD1 (6 bases). V gave up 0 bases and J gave up 9 bases, with 7 bases separating them. Germline CDR1 is SGDLS and CDR2 is YYNGEE. The CDR3 totals 12 residues. CDR3 bases: TGTGCCAGCAGCGTAGAGGGGGGGCCCCAGCATTTT. This codes for CASSVEGGPQHF.

The V gene is TRBV23-1, the J gene TRBJ2-3; D gene ambiguous. TRBV23-1 has ORF status, its function being uncertain. Trimming took off 3 bases at V and 8 bases at J, with 18 bases between the two ends. There are 15 residues in the CDR3. CDR3 sequence: CASSQVPARNGTQYF. The DNA for the CDR3 is TGCGCCAGCAGTCAGGTACCTGCCAGGAACGGTACGCAGTATTTT.

V and J are TRBV9 and TRBJ1-3; no reliable D call. V lost 8 bases and J 4 bases, leaving 19 bases between the germline ends. Germline V gene sequence: CDR1 SGDLS, CDR2 YYNGEE. CDR3 size: 15 residues. CDR3 nucleotides: TGTGCCAGTACCGGACGGGCTGTGGGAGGAAACACCATATATTTT. The encoded protein is CASTGRAVGGNTIYF.

This clone has only one observation. The chain combines TRBV9 with TRBJ1-1, with 8 bases lining up with TRBD1. CDR3 length: 15 residues. The V and J ends lost 4 bases and 4 bases, in that order; junction bases with no gene match: 9. Germline V CDR1 and CDR2: SGDLS, YYNGEE. This CDR3 reads CASSPSGGASTEAFF. The CDR3 DNA sequence: TGTGCCAGCAGCCCATCAGGGGGCGCGAGCACTGAAGCTTTCTTT.

This chain joins TRBV6-5 and TRBJ2-7; D is perhaps TRBD1 or TRBD2 (5 bases each). V was shortened by 3 bases and J by 3 bases, with 12 bases between the two germline ends. The CDR3 has 14 residues. Looked up from germline, CDR1 is MNHEY and CDR2 is SVGAGI. CDR3 protein: CASSYSEGYYEQYF. The CDR3 DNA follows: TGTGCCAGCAGTTATAGTGAGGGGTACTACGAGCAGTACTTC.

V gene TRBV6-1 combines with J gene TRBJ2-2, with TRBD1 identical over 9 bases. The CDR3 length is 14 residues. V lost 1 base to trimming and J lost 7 bases; unmatched junction nucleotides: 1. Germline values: CDR1 MNHNS, CDR2 SASEGT. This CDR3 is CASSEGQGVGELFF. The CDR3 DNA is TGTGCCAGCAGTGAAGGACAGGGGGTCGGGGAGCTGTTTTTT.

V and J are TRBV5-4 and TRBJ2-3; no clear D gene. Germline CDR1 is SGHNT and CDR2 is YYREEE (reference sequence). V gave up 4 bases and J gave up 6 bases, with 9 bases separating them. The CDR3 runs to 12 residues. Written as DNA, the CDR3 is TGTGCCAGCAGCCCCTACGCGGATACGCAGTATTTT. It yields the protein CASSPYADTQYF. Full variable domain (missing parts from reference TRBV5-4 and TRBJ2-3): ETGVTQSPTHLIKTRGQQVTLRCSSQSGHNTVSWYQQALGQGPQFIFQYYREEENGRGNFPPRFSGLQFPNYSSELNVNALELDDSALYLCASSPYADTQYFGPGTRLTVL.

The chain employs TRBV19 and TRBJ1-2; D not certain. Germline V gives CDR1 LNHDA, CDR2 SQIVND (reference sequence). CDR3 size: 15 residues. V was shortened by 4 bases and J by 8 bases, with 20 bases between the two germline ends. CDR3 sequence (DNA): TGTGCCAGTAGTACCAGCCTCATCCCCGGGCACGGCTACACCTTC. The encoded protein is CASSTSLIPGHGYTF.

Points on this clone: Additional DNA sequences in this sample encode the identical CDR3. For the CDR3, the DNA is TGTGCCAGCAGTCCGGGACAGGAGAACACTGAAGCTTTCTTT. Its protein product is CASSPGQENTEAFF. This sequence joins TRBV6-5 and TRBJ1-1; 8 bases line up with TRBD1. The V segment lost 5 bases and the J segment 1 base; nucleotides outside the gene matches: 3. CDR1 is MNHEY and CDR2 is SVGAGI in the germline V gene. The length of the CDR3 is 14 residues.

The chain combines TRBV7-8 with TRBJ1-1; the match to TRBD1 covers 7 bases. This CDR3 is 16 amino acids long. V shed 4 bases, J shed 1 base, and the junction held 9 bases outside the gene matches. Germline loops: CDR1 SGHVS, CDR2 FQNEAQ. The CDR3 reads CASSSTQGEENTEAFF. For the CDR3, the DNA is TGTGCCAGCAGCTCTACCCAGGGGGAGGAGAACACTGAAGCTTTCTTT.

The V call is TRBV7-9, the J call TRBJ2-3; 8 bases are a match to TRBD1. Unmatched junction bases numbered 4, after V lost 3 bases and J lost 5 bases. The CDR3 sequence is 14 residues long. CDR1 is SEHNR and CDR2 is FQNEAQ in the germline V gene (reference sequence). The CDR3 nucleotides read TGTGCCAGCAGCTTTGGACAGGGCCGAGATACGCAGTATTTT. Translation: CASSFGQGRDTQYF.